A selection of T cell receptor beta chains follows, all from one sample in a study of T cell repertoires in cytomegalovirus infection. For these receptors, no antigen is known. TCRdb used MiXCR to reprocess the reads, holding one entry per CDR3 protein. The profile covers around 800,000 distinct CDR3 sequences, with approximately 30% appearing a single time and 9.5% to 15% taken by the ten largest. This specimen was cultured CD8+ T cells from PBMCs, taken from culture after CMV antigen stimulation. The receptor set was obtained from a human donor in good health (CMV status not recorded). Some clones in this sample may be carry-over from other donors' samples. The CDR3 runs from the conserved cysteine through the conserved F or W. Each record gives: V gene, CDR3 length, J gene, clone size, D gene, CDR3 protein, CDR3 DNA. The D gene is left open where the match is weak. Only some rows state a clone size, as once, few, many or a class for expanded clones.

TRBV7-2,15,TRBJ1-4,few,.,CASSLFDRINEKLFF,TGTGCCAGCAGCTTATTCGACAGGATAAATGAAAAACTGTTTTTT
TRBV27,12,TRBJ1-1,.,.,CASRKGGTEAFF,TGTGCCAGCAGAAAGGGAGGCACTGAAGCTTTCTTT
TRBV29-1,15,TRBJ2-1,.,.,CSVAGTSFSYNEQFF,TGCAGCGTCGCCGGGACTTCCTTCTCCTACAATGAGCAGTTCTTC
TRBV10-3,15,TRBJ2-5,.,.,CAISDRAGPQETQYF,TGTGCCATCAGTGATAGGGCAGGCCCCCAAGAGACCCAGTACTTC
TRBV4-1,15,TRBJ1-1,.,TRBD1,CASSQDRGVYTEAFF,TGCGCCAGCAGCCAGGACAGGGGGGTGTACACTGAAGCTTTCTTT
TRBV19,13,TRBJ1-5,many,.,CASSIRVGQPQHF,TGTGCCAGTAGTATCAGGGTTGGCCAGCCCCAGCATTTT
TRBV29-1,11,TRBJ1-2,once,.,CSGQERYGYTF,TGCAGCGGGCAAGAGCGGTATGGCTACACCTTC
TRBV24-1,16,TRBJ1-5,once,.,CATSGARVDSNQPQHF,TGTGCCACCAGTGGGGCCAGGGTAGATAGCAATCAGCCCCAGCATTTT
TRBV29-1,12,TRBJ1-1,.,.,CSGGEGPTEAFF,TGCAGCGGGGGGGAGGGTCCCACTGAAGCTTTCTTT
TRBV28,14,TRBJ2-1,.,.,CASCDPRGVNEQFF,TGTGCCAGCTGCGATCCCAGGGGTGTCAATGAGCAGTTCTTC
TRBV6-1,14,TRBJ2-6,.,.,CASKGGSGANVLTF,TGTGCCAGCAAGGGGGGCTCTGGGGCCAACGTCCTGACTTTC
TRBV18,15,TRBJ1-1,.,.,CASSPPGFANTEAFF,TGTGCCAGCTCACCACCAGGGTTCGCGAACACTGAAGCTTTCTTT
TRBV19,14,TRBJ1-5,.,.,CASQEGYSNQPQHF,TGTGCCAGTCAGGAGGGGTATAGCAATCAGCCCCAGCATTTT
TRBV12-3/TRBV12-4,14,TRBJ2-7,.,TRBD1,CASSPRTGVYEQYF,TGTGCCAGCAGTCCCCGGACAGGGGTCTACGAGCAGTACTTC
TRBV19,16,TRBJ1-5,few,.,CASSIQGGKGNQPQHF,TGTGCCAGTAGTATCCAGGGAGGGAAGGGCAATCAGCCCCAGCATTTT
TRBV5-6,15,TRBJ2-7,.,.,CASSWNGVPSYEQYF,TGTGCCAGCAGCTGGAACGGGGTCCCCTCCTACGAGCAGTACTTC
TRBV7-8,16,TRBJ2-3,many,.,CASSLPKDRSTDTQYF,TGTGCCAGCAGCTTACCCAAGGACCGTAGCACAGATACGCAGTATTTT
TRBV12-3/TRBV12-4,19,TRBJ2-1,many,.,CASSFAPSLRHESYNEQFF,TGTGCCAGCAGTTTCGCCCCTAGCCTAAGACACGAATCCTACAATGAGCAGTTCTTC
TRBV27,10,TRBJ2-1,.,.,CASGDFEQFF,TGTGCCAGCGGAGATTTTGAGCAGTTCTTC
TRBV6-2/TRBV6-3,17,TRBJ2-1,once,.,CASRYSLSAGTYNEQFF,TGTGCCAGCAGGTACTCCCTTTCTGCGGGGACCTACAATGAGCAGTTCTTC
TRBV27,15,TRBJ2-7,.,TRBD2,CASSLTSGGAHEQYF,TGTGCCAGCAGTCTAACCAGCGGGGGGGCACACGAGCAGTACTTC
TRBV9,17,TRBJ1-1,.,TRBD1,CASSAYRGGFSGVDVFF,TGTGCCAGCAGCGCCTACAGGGGAGGTTTCAGCGGGGTGGACGTTTTCTTT
TRBV18,17,TRBJ1-5,.,TRBD1,CANSPDRAHYSNQPQHF,TGTGCCAACTCTCCCGACAGGGCCCATTATAGCAATCAGCCCCAGCATTTT
TRBV27,12,TRBJ1-6,.,.,CASRRKTPPLHF,TGTGCCAGCAGGCGTAAAACGCCGCCCCTCCACTTT
TRBV9,16,TRBJ2-1,.,.,CASSVGLASPDNEQFF,TGTGCCAGCAGCGTAGGATTGGCTAGCCCTGACAATGAGCAGTTCTTC
TRBV11-2,17,TRBJ1-1,few,.,CASSLGNSLRMNTEAFF,TGTGCCAGCAGCTTAGGGAACAGCCTCAGGATGAACACTGAAGCTTTCTTT
TRBV7-9,15,TRBJ2-6,.,.,CASSLPGVGANVLTF,TGTGCCAGCAGCTTACCAGGGGTAGGGGCCAACGTCCTGACTTTC
TRBV18,17,TRBJ1-1,.,TRBD1,CASSQTGAFGENTEAFF,TGTGCCAGCTCCCAAACAGGGGCTTTCGGAGAGAACACTGAAGCTTTCTTT
TRBV7-2,17,TRBJ2-3,many,.,CASSLSPRAPTTDTQYF,TGTGCCAGCAGCTTAAGCCCCCGGGCCCCCACCACAGATACGCAGTATTTT
TRBV19,14,TRBJ1-5,.,.,CASSIGPPNQPQHF,TGTGCCAGTAGTATAGGGCCCCCAAATCAGCCCCAGCATTTT
TRBV6-5,15,TRBJ2-1,.,.,CASSDRGPVYNEQFF,TGTGCCAGCAGTGACCGGGGGCCTGTGTACAATGAGCAGTTCTTC
TRBV7-2,15,TRBJ2-3,few,.,CASSPLGARTDTQYF,TGTGCCAGCAGCCCCTTGGGGGCGCGTACAGATACGCAGTATTTT
TRBV27,17,TRBJ2-3,few,TRBD2,CASSSTSGGKSTDTQYF,TGTGCCAGCAGTTCGACTAGCGGGGGGAAGAGCACAGATACGCAGTATTTT
TRBV10-3,16,TRBJ2-3,once,TRBD2,CAIRVLAGNSTDTQYF,TGTGCCATCAGGGTCCTAGCGGGGAATAGCACAGATACGCAGTATTTT
TRBV6-2/TRBV6-3,14,TRBJ2-5,many,.,CASTPAEYQETQYF,TGTGCCAGCACCCCAGCGGAGTACCAAGAGACCCAGTACTTC
TRBV27,13,TRBJ2-7,few,TRBD2,CASSFGGKGEQYF,TGTGCCAGCAGTTTCGGGGGGAAGGGCGAGCAGTACTTC
TRBV7-9,15,TRBJ2-1,medium-sized,.,CASSSLGAIYNEQFF,TGTGCCAGCAGTTCTTTAGGGGCTATCTACAATGAGCAGTTCTTC
TRBV12-3/TRBV12-4,13,TRBJ2-5,many,TRBD1,CASRPDRAETQYF,TGTGCCAGCAGACCGGACAGGGCAGAGACCCAGTACTTC
TRBV29-1,11,TRBJ1-2,.,.,CSVEDNYGYTF,TGCAGCGTTGAAGATAACTATGGCTACACCTTC
TRBV12-3/TRBV12-4,15,TRBJ2-7,.,TRBD1,CASSLAGGTSYEQYF,TGTGCCAGCAGTTTGGCAGGGGGAACCTCCTACGAGCAGTACTTC
TRBV10-3,13,TRBJ1-2,.,.,CAISEVLNYGYTF,TGTGCCATCAGTGAGGTCCTAAACTATGGCTACACCTTC
TRBV7-6,12,TRBJ2-1,.,.,CASSLAPHEQFF,TGTGCCAGCAGCTTAGCCCCACATGAGCAGTTCTTC